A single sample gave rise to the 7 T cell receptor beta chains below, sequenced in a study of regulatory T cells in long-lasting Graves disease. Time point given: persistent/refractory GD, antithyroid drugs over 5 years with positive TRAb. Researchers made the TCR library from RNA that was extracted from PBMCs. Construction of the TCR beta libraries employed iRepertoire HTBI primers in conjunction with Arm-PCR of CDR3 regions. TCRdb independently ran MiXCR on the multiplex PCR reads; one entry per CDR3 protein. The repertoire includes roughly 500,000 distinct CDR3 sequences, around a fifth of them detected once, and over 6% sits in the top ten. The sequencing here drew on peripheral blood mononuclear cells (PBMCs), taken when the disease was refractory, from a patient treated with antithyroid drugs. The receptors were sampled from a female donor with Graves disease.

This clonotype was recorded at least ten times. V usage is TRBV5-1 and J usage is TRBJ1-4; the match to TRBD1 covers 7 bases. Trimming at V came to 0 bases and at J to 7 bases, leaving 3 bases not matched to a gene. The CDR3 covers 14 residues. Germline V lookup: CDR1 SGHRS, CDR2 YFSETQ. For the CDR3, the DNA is TGCGCCAGCAGCTTGGCCGGGACAGCTGAAAAACTGTTTTTT. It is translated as CASSLAGTAEKLFF.

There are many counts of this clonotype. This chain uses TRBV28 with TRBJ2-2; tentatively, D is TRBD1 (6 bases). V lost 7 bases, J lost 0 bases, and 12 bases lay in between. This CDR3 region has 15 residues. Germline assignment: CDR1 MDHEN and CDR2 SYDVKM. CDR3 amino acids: CASTFGGANTGELFF. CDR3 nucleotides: TGTGCCAGCACGTTTGGGGGCGCGAACACCGGGGAGCTGTTTTTT.

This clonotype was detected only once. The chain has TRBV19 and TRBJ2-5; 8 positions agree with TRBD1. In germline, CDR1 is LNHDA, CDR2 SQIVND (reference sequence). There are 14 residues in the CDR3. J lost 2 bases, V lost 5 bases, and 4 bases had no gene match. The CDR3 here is CASSANRGQETQYF. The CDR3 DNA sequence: TGTGCCAGTAGTGCGAACAGGGGGCAAGAGACCCAGTACTTC.

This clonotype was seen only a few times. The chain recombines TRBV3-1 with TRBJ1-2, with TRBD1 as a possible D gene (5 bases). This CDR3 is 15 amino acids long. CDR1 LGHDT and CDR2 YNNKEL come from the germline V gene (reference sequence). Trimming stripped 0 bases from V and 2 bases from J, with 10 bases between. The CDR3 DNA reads TGTGCCAGCAGCCAAGACCGGAGGGGCAACTATGGCTACACCTTC. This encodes CASSQDRRGNYGYTF.

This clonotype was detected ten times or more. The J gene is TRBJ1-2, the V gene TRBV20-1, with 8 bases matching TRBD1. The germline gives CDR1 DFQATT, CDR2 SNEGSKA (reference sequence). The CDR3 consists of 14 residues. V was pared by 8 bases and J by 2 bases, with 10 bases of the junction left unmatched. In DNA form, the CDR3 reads TGCAGTATACCCGGGACAGGCAGGAACTATGGCTACACCTTC. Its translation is CSIPGTGRNYGYTF.

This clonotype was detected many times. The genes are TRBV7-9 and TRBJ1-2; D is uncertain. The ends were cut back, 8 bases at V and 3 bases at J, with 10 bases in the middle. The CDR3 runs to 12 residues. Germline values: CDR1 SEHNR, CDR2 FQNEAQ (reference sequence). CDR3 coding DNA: TGTGCCAGCCAGTACCAGGACTATGGCTACACCTTC. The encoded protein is CASQYQDYGYTF.

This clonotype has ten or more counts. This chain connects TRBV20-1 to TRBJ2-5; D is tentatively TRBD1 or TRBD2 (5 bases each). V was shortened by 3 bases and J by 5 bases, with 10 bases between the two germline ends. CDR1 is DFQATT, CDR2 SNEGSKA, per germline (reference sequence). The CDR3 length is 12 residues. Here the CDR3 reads CSASGTGETQYF. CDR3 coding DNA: TGCAGTGCTAGCGGGACCGGCGAGACCCAGTACTTC.